The text below deals with one TCR beta chain. The study drew all its donors from Caucasian adults living in Nashville, Tennessee. V shed 6 bases and J 1 base; nucleotides not matched to a gene: 6. The CDR3 covers 15 residues. From germline, CDR1 is SGHRS and CDR2 YFSETQ. These data come from a study of shared clonotypes between healthy human individuals. Study overall: Donors, aged 18 to 49, were a couple of women and a few men.

The assay used deep level. Profiling relied on immunoSEQ multiplex PCR, and the TCRdb table lists in-frame clones only, not all of them. The top ten clones hold about 0.39% of a sample with 2,500,000 or so clones, roughly 93% of them seen once. The sequence came from a man between 18 and 35 years old in good health. Some clones in this sample may be carry-over from other donors' samples. V gene TRBV5-1 combines with J gene TRBJ2-2; 7 nucleotides match TRBD1. Input material: naive CD4+ T cells from PBMCs. Regarding subset: CD45RA+ positively selected. The CDR3 here is CASTGTAVNTGELFF. For the CDR3, the DNA is TGCGCCAGCACCGGGACAGCCGTGAACACCGGGGAGCTGTTTTTT.